The sequence of this T cell receptor beta chain was determined in a study of response to subunit inactivated influenza vaccine. Study-level points and caveats: It was suggested by the authors that few new T cells are recruited by each seasonal influenza vaccination.

This clonotype was observed a few times. Its antigen is undetermined. The CDR3 extends over 15 amino acids. V lost 6 bases to trimming and J lost 5 bases; unmatched junction nucleotides: 7. Germline CDR1 is SGHTA and CDR2 is FQGNSA. TCRdb re-called the RT-PCR reads through MiXCR, storing one row per CDR3 protein. The table lists approximately 500,000 distinct CDR3 sequences, over 10% of them singletons. This specimen consisted of PBMCs from blood, obtained 45 days after vaccination. This receptor was identified in a man aged 50-60 years who received an inactivated influenza vaccine. The chain has TRBV7-2 and TRBJ2-5, with 12 bases that match TRBD2. The DNA for the CDR3 is TGTGCCAGCAGTCGACTAGCGGGAGTATGGGAGACCCAGTACTTC. Protein: CASSRLAGVWETQYF.